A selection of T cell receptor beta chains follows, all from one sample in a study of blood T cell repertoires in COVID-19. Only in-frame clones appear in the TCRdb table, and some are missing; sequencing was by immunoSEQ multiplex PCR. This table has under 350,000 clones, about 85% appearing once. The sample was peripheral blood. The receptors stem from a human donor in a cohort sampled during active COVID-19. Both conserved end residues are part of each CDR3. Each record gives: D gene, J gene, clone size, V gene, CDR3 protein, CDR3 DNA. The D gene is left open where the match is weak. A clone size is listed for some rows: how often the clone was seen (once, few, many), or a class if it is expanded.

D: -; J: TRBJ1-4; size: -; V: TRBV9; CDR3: CASSPHSGQGREKLFF; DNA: TGTGCCAGCAGCCCGCACTCTGGACAAGGACGAGAAAAACTGTTTTTT
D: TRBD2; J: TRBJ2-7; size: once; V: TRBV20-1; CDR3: CSASSGAYEQYF; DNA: TGCAGTGCTAGTAGCGGGGCCTACGAGCAGTACTTC
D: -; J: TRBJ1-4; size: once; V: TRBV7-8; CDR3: CASSRRGEEKLFF; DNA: TGTGCCAGCAGCCGGCGGGGGGAGGAAAAACTGTTTTTT
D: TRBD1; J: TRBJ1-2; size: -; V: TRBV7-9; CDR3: CASSLAQTGSHGYTF; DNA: TGTGCCAGCAGCTTAGCCCAGACAGGGTCCCATGGCTACACCTTC
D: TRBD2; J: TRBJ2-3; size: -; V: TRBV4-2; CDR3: CASSPRTSGSRPDTQYF; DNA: TGTGCCAGCAGCCCCCGGACTAGCGGGAGTAGACCAGATACGCAGTATTTT
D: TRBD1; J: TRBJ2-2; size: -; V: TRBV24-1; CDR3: CATSDLVLGQGYTGELFF; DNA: TGTGCCACCAGTGATTTGGTCTTGGGACAGGGTTACACCGGGGAGCTGTTTTTT
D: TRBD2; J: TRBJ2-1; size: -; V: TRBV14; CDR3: CASSQGGVQAGPYNEQFF; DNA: TGTGCCAGCAGCCAAGGGGGGGTGCAAGCGGGGCCCTACAATGAGCAGTTCTTC
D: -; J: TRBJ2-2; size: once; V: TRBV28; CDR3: CASLGGVNTGELFF; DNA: TGTGCCAGCCTGGGGGGAGTAAACACCGGGGAGCTGTTTTTT
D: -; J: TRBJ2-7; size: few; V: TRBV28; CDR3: CASSSPNPTGTTYEQYF; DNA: TGTGCCAGCAGTTCGCCTAACCCGACAGGTACCACCTACGAGCAGTACTTC
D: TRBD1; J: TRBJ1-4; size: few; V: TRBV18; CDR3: CASSPVPGQGFMEKLFF; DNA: TGTGCCAGCTCACCCGTCCCGGGACAGGGTTTCATGGAAAAACTGTTTTTT
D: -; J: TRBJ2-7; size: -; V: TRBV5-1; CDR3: CASTPLTKPYEQYF; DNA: TGCGCCAGCACCCCTTTGACAAAACCCTACGAGCAGTACTTC
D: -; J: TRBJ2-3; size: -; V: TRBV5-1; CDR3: CASSLDGDTQYF; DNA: TGCGCCAGCAGCTTGGACGGGGATACGCAGTATTTT
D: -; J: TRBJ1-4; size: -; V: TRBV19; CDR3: CASSISGSIRGKLFF; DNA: TGTGCCAGTAGTATTAGCGGTTCGATAAGAGGAAAACTGTTTTTT
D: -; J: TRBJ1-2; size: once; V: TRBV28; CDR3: CASKEGGGRYEYGYTF; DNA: TGTGCCAGCAAAGAGGGCGGGGGGCGTTACGAGTATGGCTACACCTTC
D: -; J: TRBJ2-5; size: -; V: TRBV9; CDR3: CASSVELAETQYF; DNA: TGTGCCAGCAGCGTAGAGCTAGCAGAGACCCAGTACTTC
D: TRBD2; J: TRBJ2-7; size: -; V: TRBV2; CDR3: CASCSGRGGEQYF; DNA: TGTGCCAGCTGTAGCGGGAGGGGTGGCGAGCAGTACTTC
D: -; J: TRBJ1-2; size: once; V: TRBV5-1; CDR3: CASRTGNGYTF; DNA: TGCGCCAGCCGAACAGGGAATGGCTACACCTTC
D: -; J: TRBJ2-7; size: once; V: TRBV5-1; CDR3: CASSLRFSSSYEQYF; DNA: TGCGCCAGCAGCTTACGCTTCTCGAGCTCCTACGAGCAGTACTTC
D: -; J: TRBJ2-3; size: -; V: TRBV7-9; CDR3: CASSLAGTISDTQYF; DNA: TGTGCCAGCAGCTTAGCAGGAACTATCTCAGATACGCAGTATTTT
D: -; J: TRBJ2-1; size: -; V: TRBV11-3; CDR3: CASSSGYSYNEQFF; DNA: TGTGCCAGCAGCTCCGGCTACAGTTACAATGAGCAGTTCTTC
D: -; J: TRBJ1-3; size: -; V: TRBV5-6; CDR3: CASSRRAPSGNTIYF; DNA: TGTGCCAGCTCCCGGCGGGCACCTTCTGGAAACACCATATATTTT
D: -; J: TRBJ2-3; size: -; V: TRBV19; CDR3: CASSPDGTSTDTQYF; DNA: TGTGCCAGTAGCCCGGACGGGACTAGCACAGATACGCAGTATTTT
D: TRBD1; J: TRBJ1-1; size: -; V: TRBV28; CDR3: CASSSYNRGPNEAFF; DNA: TGTGCCAGCAGTTCTTACAACAGGGGACCTAATGAAGCTTTCTTT
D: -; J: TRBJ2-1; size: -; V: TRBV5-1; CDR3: CASSWASGYNEQFF; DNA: TGCGCCAGCAGTTGGGCCAGCGGCTACAATGAGCAGTTCTTC
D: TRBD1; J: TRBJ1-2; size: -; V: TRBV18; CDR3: CASSPIGTGTYGYTF; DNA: TGTGCCAGCTCACCTATTGGGACAGGGACCTATGGCTACACCTTC
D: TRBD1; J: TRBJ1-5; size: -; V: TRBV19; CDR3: CASSRQGEAQPQHF; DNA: TGTGCCAGTAGTCGACAGGGCGAGGCTCAGCCCCAGCATTTT
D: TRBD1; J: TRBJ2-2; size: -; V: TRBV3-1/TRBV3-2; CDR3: CASSWDRGWTGELFF; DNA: TGTGCCAGCAGCTGGGACAGGGGATGGACCGGGGAGCTGTTTTTT
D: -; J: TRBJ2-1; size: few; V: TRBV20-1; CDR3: CSASTLVGNEQFF; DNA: TGCAGTGCTAGTACCCTAGTTGGAAATGAGCAGTTCTTC
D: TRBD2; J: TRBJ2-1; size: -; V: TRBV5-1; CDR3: CASSTRTSSNEQFF; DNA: TGCGCCAGCAGCACGCGGACTAGCTCAAATGAGCAGTTCTTC
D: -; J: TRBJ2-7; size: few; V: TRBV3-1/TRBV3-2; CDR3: CASSYLGGVGYEQYF; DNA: TGTGCCAGCAGCTACCTCGGGGGTGTGGGCTACGAGCAGTACTTC
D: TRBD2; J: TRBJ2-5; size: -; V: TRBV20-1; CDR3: CSASPSGRADQYF; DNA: TGCAGTGCTAGTCCCAGCGGGAGGGCAGACCAGTACTTC
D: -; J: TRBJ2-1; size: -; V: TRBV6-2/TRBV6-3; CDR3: CASSTTLVGQFF; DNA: TGTGCCAGCAGTACAACACTAGTCGGGCAGTTCTTC
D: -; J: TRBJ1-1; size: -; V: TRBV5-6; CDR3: CASSRLDRWNTEAFF; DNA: TGTGCCAGCAGCCGCCTCGACAGATGGAACACTGAAGCTTTCTTT
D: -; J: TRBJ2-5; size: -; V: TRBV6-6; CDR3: CASSPQETQYF; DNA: TGTGCCAGCAGCCCGCAAGAGACCCAGTACTTC
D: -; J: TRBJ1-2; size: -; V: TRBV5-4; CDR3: CASSSAGVGGYTF; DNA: TGTGCCAGCAGTTCAGCAGGGGTGGGAGGCTACACCTTC
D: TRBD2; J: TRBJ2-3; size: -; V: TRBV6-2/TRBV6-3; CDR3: CASSFVAGGTDTQYF; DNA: TGTGCCAGCAGTTTCGTAGCGGGGGGCACAGATACGCAGTATTTT
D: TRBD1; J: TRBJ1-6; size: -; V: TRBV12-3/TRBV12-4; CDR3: CASGTGDNSPLHF; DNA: TGTGCCAGCGGGACAGGTGATAATTCACCCCTCCACTTT
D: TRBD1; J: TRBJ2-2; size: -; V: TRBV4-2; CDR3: CASSQEWQGAAGELFF; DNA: TGTGCCAGCAGCCAAGAGTGGCAGGGGGCTGCCGGGGAGCTGTTTTTT
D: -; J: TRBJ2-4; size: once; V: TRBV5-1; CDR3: CASSRTPLAKNIQYF; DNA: TGCGCCAGCAGCCGGACACCTCTAGCCAAAAACATTCAGTACTTC
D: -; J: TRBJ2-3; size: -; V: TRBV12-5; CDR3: CASASYLSTDTQYF; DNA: TGTGCTAGTGCCTCCTACTTGAGCACAGATACGCAGTATTTT
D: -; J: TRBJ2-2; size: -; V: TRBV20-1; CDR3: CSAMSPGELFF; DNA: TGCAGTGCCATGTCCCCCGGGGAGCTGTTTTTT
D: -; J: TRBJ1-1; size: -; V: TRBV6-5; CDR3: CASSTGRNTEAFF; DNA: TGTGCCAGCAGCACAGGGCGGAACACTGAAGCTTTCTTT
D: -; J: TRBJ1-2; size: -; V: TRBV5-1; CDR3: CASSLERNYGYTF; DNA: TGCGCCAGCAGCTTGGAACGGAACTATGGCTACACCTTC
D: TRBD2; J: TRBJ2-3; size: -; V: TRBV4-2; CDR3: CASSQDRTEREKADTQYF; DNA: TGTGCCAGCAGCCAAGATCGGACGGAGCGGGAAAAGGCAGATACGCAGTATTTT
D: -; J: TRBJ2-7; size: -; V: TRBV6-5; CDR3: CASSSVTGQVEQYF; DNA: TGTGCCAGCAGTTCCGTCACGGGACAAGTCGAGCAGTACTTC
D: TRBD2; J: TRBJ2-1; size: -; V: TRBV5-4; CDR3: CASSRTSGTYNEQFF; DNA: TGTGCCAGCAGCAGGACTAGCGGAACCTACAATGAGCAGTTCTTC
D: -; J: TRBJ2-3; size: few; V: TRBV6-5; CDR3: CASTLRDSRTDTQYF; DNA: TGTGCCAGCACCCTAAGGGACTCTCGCACAGATACGCAGTATTTT
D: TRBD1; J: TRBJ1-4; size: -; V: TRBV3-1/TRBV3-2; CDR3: CASSLGTVGEKLFF; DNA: TGTGCCAGCAGCCTTGGGACAGTGGGGGAAAAACTGTTTTTT
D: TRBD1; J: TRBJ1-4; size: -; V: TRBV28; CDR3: CASSPTAQGYEKLFF; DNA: TGTGCCAGCAGCCCCACAGCACAGGGGTATGAAAAACTGTTTTTT
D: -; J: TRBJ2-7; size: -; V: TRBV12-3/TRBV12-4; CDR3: CASSLTGYEQYF; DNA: TGTGCCAGCAGTTTAACAGGATACGAGCAGTACTTC
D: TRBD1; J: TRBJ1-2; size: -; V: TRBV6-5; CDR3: CASGIQGYGYTF; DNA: TGTGCCAGCGGGATACAGGGGTATGGCTACACCTTC
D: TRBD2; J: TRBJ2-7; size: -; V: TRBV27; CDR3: CASGYGTSSYYEQYF; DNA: TGTGCCAGCGGCTATGGGACTAGTTCTTACTACGAGCAGTACTTC